This T cell receptor (beta chain) appears in the sequencing data of a study of cytomegalovirus exposure and HLA in healthy donors. Study observations and caveats: There were a few CMV-associated chains whose specificity for CMV antigens was confirmed in vitro. By a later analysis, the bulk of CMV-associated TCR beta chains appeared HLA-restricted. As a later analysis revealed, the rate of TCR association differed by HLA locus, with DRB1 most and HLA-C fewest.

The CDR3 runs 13 residues. Germline V lookup: CDR1 SGHRS, CDR2 YFSETQ. The germline V and J ends were trimmed by 4 bases and 3 bases, with 11 bases remaining between them. PCR used 60 Vbeta primers and 13 Jbeta primers. Clones were sequenced by immunoSEQ multiplex PCR, and TCRdb holds only the in-frame ones, with some missing. The sample lists about 170,000 clones, under 80% occurring once. About this clone itself: What it binds is not known.

The sequence came from a female donor in good health and CMV-seronegative. The V and J genes are TRBV5-1 and TRBJ2-7; perhaps TRBD1 as D (6 bases). The specimen was PBMCs. Here the CDR3 reads CASSPTGIYEQYF. In DNA form, the CDR3 reads TGCGCCAGCAGCCCCACAGGGATCTACGAGCAGTACTTC.